One and the same sample provided the 11 T cell receptor beta chains below, sequenced in a study of regulatory T cells in long-lasting Graves disease. Combining iRepertoire HTBI primers with Arm-PCR of CDR3 regions, the authors built TCR beta libraries. TCRdb called the multiplex PCR reads again in MiXCR, with one record for every CDR3 protein. The data hold 400,000 or so distinct CDR3 sequences, with less than 25% observed a single time. Time point of the sample: persistent/refractory GD, antithyroid drugs over 5 years with positive TRAb. Scientists built the TCR library using RNA that was extracted from PBMCs. Sequenced here: peripheral blood mononuclear cells (PBMCs), sampled when the disease was refractory, from a patient treated with antithyroid drugs. The origin of the receptors is a female donor with Graves disease.

This sequence joins TRBV7-2 and TRBJ1-1; weak D call: TRBD1 (5 bases). This CDR3 is 13 amino acids long. V lost 2 bases, J lost 7 bases, and 11 bases lay in between. Germline V CDR1 and CDR2: SGHTA, FQGNSA. CDR3 nucleotides: TGTGCCAGCAGCTTATATGGGGCGGGTGAAGCTTTCTTT. This encodes CASSLYGAGEAFF. The full variable domain, its missing parts supplied by reference TRBV7-2 and TRBJ1-1, is GAGVSQSPSNKVTEKGKDVELRCDPISGHTALYWYRQSLGQGLEFLIYFQGNSAPDKSGLPSDRFSAERTGGSVSTLTIQRTQQEDSAVYLCASSLYGAGEAFFGQGTRLTVV.

At least ten counts were recorded for this clonotype. The rearrangement joins TRBV7-2 to TRBJ1-4; the D gene is possibly TRBD1 (5 bases). The V gene's germline CDR1 is SGHTA and CDR2 FQGNSA. The CDR3 covers 14 residues. Deletions cut 6 bases from V and 4 bases from J, with 12 bases between. The CDR3 nucleotides are TGTGCCAGCAGTACACAGGCGAATAATGAAAAACTGTTTTTT. Protein sequence: CASSTQANNEKLFF.

The CDR3 nucleotides are TGTGCCAGCAGTTACTCGAGGCTAGCTCACGAGCAGTACTTC. This gives the protein CASSYSRLAHEQYF. J is TRBJ2-7 and V is TRBV6-5; weak D call: TRBD2 (5 bases). Trimming pared 0 bases from V and 5 bases from J, leaving 11 bases between. Germline lookup yields CDR1 MNHEY and CDR2 SVGAGI. This CDR3 spans 14 amino acids.

This clonotype was seen ten or more times. J is TRBJ2-5 and V is TRBV7-8; 8 bases map to TRBD1. V lost 2 bases, J lost 1 base, and 6 bases stayed unmatched. The CDR3 totals 16 residues. From germline, CDR1 is SGHVS and CDR2 FQNEAQ. The CDR3 here is CASSLRGTGFQETQYF. The DNA for the CDR3 is TGTGCCAGCAGCTTAAGGGGGACAGGCTTCCAAGAGACCCAGTACTTC.

The genes are TRBV7-2 and TRBJ2-2, with 9 nucleotides matching TRBD2. CDR1 SGHTA and CDR2 FQGNSA come from the germline V gene. V gave up 4 bases and J gave up 6 bases; unmatched junction bases: 6. This CDR3 contains 15 residues. The CDR3: CASSSDSGSAGELFF. DNA for the CDR3: TGTGCCAGCAGCTCAGATAGCGGGAGTGCCGGGGAGCTGTTTTTT.

V and J are TRBV6-1 and TRBJ2-7, with D maybe TRBD2 (5 bases). The ends were cut back, 10 bases at V and 0 bases at J, with 13 bases in the middle. In germline, CDR1 is MNHNS, CDR2 SASEGT. The CDR3 loop spans 13 amino acids. The DNA of the CDR3 is TGTGCCACCATGGCCGGGGTCTCCTACGAGCAGTACTTC. Its translation: CATMAGVSYEQYF.

This clonotype was seen more than once but under ten times. V usage is TRBV24-1 and J usage is TRBJ1-5, with 10 bases fitting TRBD1. This CDR3 spans 18 amino acids. J lost 1 base, V lost 2 bases, and 7 bases had no gene match. Germline V CDR1 and CDR2: KGHDR, SFDVKD. CDR3 in amino acids: CATSDSGTGVISNQPQHF. CDR3 in DNA: TGTGCCACCAGTGATTCCGGGACAGGGGTCATAAGCAATCAGCCCCAGCATTTT.

This chain links TRBV28 with TRBJ2-1; D is perhaps TRBD2 (5 bases). V lost 11 bases to trimming and J lost 0 bases, with 17 bases between them. CDR1 is MDHEN, CDR2 SYDVKM, per germline. The CDR3 has 15 residues. The CDR3 sequence: CAALKSGSSYNEQFF. The CDR3 DNA is TGTGCCGCATTGAAGAGCGGATCCTCCTACAATGAGCAGTTCTTC. The variable domain in full, with the rest retrieved from reference TRBV28 and TRBJ2-1, is DVKVTQSSRYLVKRTGEKVFLECVQDMDHENMFWYRQDPGLGLRLIYFSYDVKMKEKGDIPEGYSVSREKKERFSLILESASTNQTSMYLCAALKSGSSYNEQFFGPGTRLTVL.

This clonotype was detected ten times or more. The rearrangement joins TRBV6-1 to TRBJ2-7, with TRBD2 identical over 7 bases. Trimming at V came to 6 bases and at J to 3 bases, leaving 14 bases not matched to a gene. CDR3 length: 16 amino acids. CDR1 is MNHNS and CDR2 is SASEGT in the germline V gene. This chain's CDR3 is CASSWDYRRGVYEQYF. CDR3 nucleotide sequence: TGTGCCAGCAGCTGGGACTATCGCCGAGGGGTCTACGAGCAGTACTTC.

This clonotype was observed many times. The CDR3 nucleotides are TGTGCCAGCAGTGGATCGACAGGGGGGAACACTGAAGCTTTCTTT. Amino acids: CASSGSTGGNTEAFF. V and J are TRBV6-1 and TRBJ1-1; 9 bases line up with TRBD1. The CDR3 loop spans 15 amino acids. V was pared by 4 bases and J by 1 base, with 4 bases of the junction left unmatched. CDR1 and CDR2 from the germline V gene are MNHNS and SASEGT.

The V and J genes are TRBV18 and TRBJ2-3; D ambiguous. The CDR3 covers 12 residues. V was clipped by 4 bases and J by 5 bases, with 7 bases between them. Germline-derived CDR1 and CDR2 are KGHSH and LQKENI. The CDR3 DNA sequence: TGTGCCAGCTCACTGACCCTAGATACGCAGTATTTT. As protein: CASSLTLDTQYF.